Listed here are 21 T cell receptor beta chains from one sample, sequenced in a study of beta chain features in type 1 diabetes. The investigators reverse transcribed all of the isolated RNA, so they sequenced expressed TCRB transcripts. The method was immunoSEQ multiplex PCR; TCRdb's version includes in-frame clones alone and lacks a portion of them. The sample carries 200,000 to 250,000 clones, roughly an eighth recorded once. The sequencing sample was made of naive CD4+ T cells from blood. The receptors here all came from a woman between 40 and 55 years old in good health.

This clone turned up a few times. The chain employs TRBV9 and TRBJ1-4, with D possibly being TRBD1 (6 bases). V lost 0 bases, J lost 8 bases, and 11 bases lay in between. This CDR3 comprises 14 residues. Germline V CDR1 and CDR2: SGDLS, YYNGEE. CDR3 in DNA: TGTGCCAGCAGCGTAGCCAGGGGCGGAGAAAAACTGTTTTTT. Amino acids: CASSVARGGEKLFF.

The chain links TRBV6-1 to TRBJ1-2, with a possible D match to TRBD1 (5 bases). CDR3 size: 14 residues. The germline V and J ends were trimmed by 3 bases and 6 bases, with 14 bases remaining between them. The germline gives CDR1 MNHNS, CDR2 SASEGT. This CDR3 reads CASSEWGREDGYTF. In DNA, the CDR3 is TGTGCCAGCAGTGAGTGGGGCAGGGAGGATGGCTACACCTTC.

This clone was observed a handful of times. V usage is TRBV4-1 and J usage is TRBJ1-2, with D uncertain. V was pared by 1 base and J by 5 bases, with 11 bases between. CDR1 and CDR2 (germline): MGHRA, YSYEKL. The CDR3 length is 14 residues. CDR3 coding DNA: TGCGCCAGCAGCCAAGCCAGGCTTAGGTATGGCTACACCTTC. Translating it yields CASSQARLRYGYTF.

This sequence joins TRBV19 and TRBJ1-2, with D hard to call. The CDR3 length is 11 residues. Trimming took off 2 bases at V and 5 bases at J, with 3 bases between the two ends. Germline values: CDR1 LNHDA, CDR2 SQIVND (reference sequence). The CDR3 nucleotides read TGTGCCAGTAGTATACCGTATGGCTACACCTTC. Amino acid sequence: CASSIPYGYTF.

The rearrangement links TRBV6-5 to TRBJ1-1, with 10 bases that match TRBD1. In germline, CDR1 is MNHEY, CDR2 SVGAGI. Trimming cost V 1 base and J 5 bases; bases outside gene matches: 4. This CDR3 region has 15 residues. The CDR3 DNA reads as TGTGCCAGCAGTTACTGGGACAGGGGAGGGACTGAAGCTTTCTTT. The encoded protein is CASSYWDRGGTEAFF.

This chain connects TRBV6-5 to TRBJ2-7; 7 bases align to TRBD1. The CDR3 is 12 residues long. Germline lookup yields CDR1 MNHEY and CDR2 SVGAGI. The V segment lost 6 bases and the J segment 4 bases; nucleotides outside the gene matches: 3. CDR3: CASSRDRYEQYF. CDR3 DNA: TGTGCCAGCAGCAGGGACAGATACGAGCAGTACTTC.

The chain has TRBV2 and TRBJ2-5; 10 bases align to TRBD1. Germline V gene lookup returns CDR1 SNHLY and CDR2 FYNNEI. The CDR3 spans 15 residues. The trim removed 2 bases at V and 4 bases at J, leaving 4 bases unmatched. The chain's CDR3 is CASSERQGARETQYF. CDR3 DNA: TGTGCCAGCAGTGAAAGACAGGGGGCGCGAGAGACCCAGTACTTC.

The V gene is TRBV12-5, the J gene TRBJ1-1; tentative D call: TRBD1 (6 bases). The CDR3 loop spans 17 amino acids. V shed 2 bases and J shed 0 bases, with 16 bases lying between them. CDR1 is LGHNT, CDR2 FRNRAP, per germline. Written as DNA, the CDR3 is TGTGCTAGTGGTTTGCCCCGGACAGAAGACATGAACACTGAAGCTTTCTTT. It specifies CASGLPRTEDMNTEAFF.

This rearrangement joins TRBV15 to TRBJ2-7; 13 positions match TRBD2. This CDR3 is built from 16 residues. CDR1 and CDR2 from the germline V gene are LNHNV and YYDKDF (reference sequence). Trimming took 1 base from V and 3 from J; bases not matched to a gene: 3. DNA for the CDR3: TGTGCCACCAGCAGAGCACGGACTAGCGGGGGCTACGAGCAGTACTTC. Translation gives CATSRARTSGGYEQYF.

This clone was detected only a few times. This chain links TRBV11-2 with TRBJ1-2; D gene uncertain. The V end was cut by 1 base, the J end by 5 bases, with 8 bases between. CDR3 size: 13 residues. Germline V gene lookup returns CDR1 SGHAT and CDR2 FQNNGV. CDR3 coding DNA: TGTGCCAGCAGCTTAGGGCGGGGTTATGGCTACACCTTC. Its translation is CASSLGRGYGYTF. Drawing the rest from reference TRBV11-2 and TRBJ1-2, the complete variable domain is EAGVAQSPRYKIIEKRQSVAFWCNPISGHATLYWYQQILGQGPKLLIQFQNNGVVDDSQLPKDRFSAERLKGVDSTLKIQPAKLEDSAVYLCASSLGRGYGYTFGSGTRLTVV.

This clone was counted between two and nine times. The J gene is TRBJ2-3, the V gene TRBV10-3; D is ambiguous. The CDR3 is made up of 12 amino acids. V gave up 4 bases and J gave up 3 bases, with 5 bases separating them. Germline V gene lookup returns CDR1 ENHRY and CDR2 SYGVKD. CDR3 DNA: TGTGCCATCAGTGTTCAGACAGATACGCAGTATTTT. It specifies CAISVQTDTQYF.

The chain uses TRBV2 and TRBJ1-2; maybe TRBD1 (6 bases). This CDR3 spans 14 amino acids. Trimming cost V 4 bases and J 4 bases, with 13 bases left between them. Per the germline V gene, CDR1 is SNHLY and CDR2 is FYNNEI. The CDR3 here is CASSVGGASYGYTF. CDR3 DNA: TGTGCCAGCAGTGTGGGGGGGGCATCCTATGGCTACACCTTC.

V usage is TRBV5-1 and J usage is TRBJ2-3, with a possible D match to TRBD1 (5 bases). The CDR3 totals 15 residues. Germline V CDR1 and CDR2: SGHRS, YFSETQ. Deletions cut 2 bases from V and 4 bases from J, with 14 bases between. CDR3 region: CASSLSGISADTQYF. The CDR3 DNA sequence: TGCGCCAGCAGCTTATCAGGGATTTCGGCAGATACGCAGTATTTT.

The rearrangement links TRBV27 to TRBJ1-5, with D perhaps matching TRBD1 (5 bases). The CDR3 loop spans 14 amino acids. Trimming removed 3 bases at V and 4 bases at J, with 10 bases between. Germline CDR1 MNHEY, CDR2 SMNVEV (reference sequence). The CDR3 sequence is CASSLAGTNQPQHF. Written as DNA, the CDR3 is TGTGCCAGCAGTTTGGCAGGGACTAATCAGCCCCAGCATTTT.

The chain uses TRBV5-1 and TRBJ1-1; TRBD1 aligns across 9 bases. Per the germline V gene, CDR1 is SGHRS and CDR2 is YFSETQ. The CDR3 length is 16 residues. V shed 2 bases, J shed 4 bases, and the junction held 9 bases outside the gene matches. The CDR3 is CASSLEGQGRGTEAFF. CDR3 coding DNA: TGCGCCAGCAGCTTAGAGGGACAGGGAAGAGGCACTGAAGCTTTCTTT.

The chain combines TRBV9 with TRBJ2-5, with 10 bases that match TRBD2. Germline CDR1 is SGDLS and CDR2 is YYNGEE. The junction had 10 bases not matched to a gene; V was cut back by 0 bases and J by 5 bases. The CDR3 contains 17 residues. Here the CDR3 reads CASSVGGSGGARETQYF. CDR3 DNA: TGTGCCAGCAGCGTAGGGGGAAGCGGGGGGGCCCGGGAGACCCAGTACTTC.

The V call is TRBV15, the J call TRBJ2-1, with D perhaps TRBD2 (5 bases). The CDR3 loop spans 15 amino acids. Germline loops: CDR1 LNHNV, CDR2 YYDKDF (reference sequence). Trimming stripped 3 bases from V and 7 bases from J, with 16 bases between. CDR3 sequence (DNA): TGTGCCACCAGCAGGGACCGGGAACTTTGGAATGAGCAGTTCTTC. Its translation is CATSRDRELWNEQFF.

The chain couples TRBV5-1 to TRBJ1-6; 10 bases fit TRBD1. With V trimmed by 1 base and J by 12 bases, 10 bases remained unmatched. The CDR3 spans 16 residues. Germline CDR1 reads SGHRS; CDR2 reads YFSETQ. In nucleotides, the CDR3 is TGCGCCAGCAGCTTGCCTGAGGGACAGGGGATAGGACCCCTCCACTTT. Amino acid sequence: CASSLPEGQGIGPLHF.

The DNA of the CDR3 is TGTGCCAGCAGCTTAGCCCAGGGGTCCTGGAACACCATATATTTT. This encodes CASSLAQGSWNTIYF. The genes are TRBV11-3 and TRBJ1-3; the D gene is possibly TRBD1 (6 bases). The germline V and J ends were trimmed by 1 base and 7 bases, with 14 bases remaining between them. This CDR3 is 15 amino acids long. Germline V gives CDR1 SGHNT, CDR2 YENEEA.

This clone was counted a few times. This sequence joins TRBV5-1 and TRBJ2-7; TRBD1 agrees at 9 bases. After removal of 5 bases from V and 2 bases from J, the junction contained 11 bases not matched to a gene. This CDR3 contains 16 residues. Germline values: CDR1 SGHRS, CDR2 YFSETQ. CDR3 region: CASRRYAGTGTYEQYF. The CDR3 DNA follows: TGCGCCAGCAGAAGATACGCCGGGACAGGGACCTACGAGCAGTACTTC.

This clone came up a few times. The rearrangement uses TRBV5-1 and TRBJ2-3; 7 bases are a match to TRBD1. With V trimmed by 4 bases and J by 2 bases, 7 bases remained unmatched. Germline V gene lookup returns CDR1 SGHRS and CDR2 YFSETQ. This CDR3 has 15 amino acids. The DNA for the CDR3 is TGCGCCAGCAGCCCGGGACAGTTCCCCACAGATACGCAGTATTTT. Protein product: CASSPGQFPTDTQYF.